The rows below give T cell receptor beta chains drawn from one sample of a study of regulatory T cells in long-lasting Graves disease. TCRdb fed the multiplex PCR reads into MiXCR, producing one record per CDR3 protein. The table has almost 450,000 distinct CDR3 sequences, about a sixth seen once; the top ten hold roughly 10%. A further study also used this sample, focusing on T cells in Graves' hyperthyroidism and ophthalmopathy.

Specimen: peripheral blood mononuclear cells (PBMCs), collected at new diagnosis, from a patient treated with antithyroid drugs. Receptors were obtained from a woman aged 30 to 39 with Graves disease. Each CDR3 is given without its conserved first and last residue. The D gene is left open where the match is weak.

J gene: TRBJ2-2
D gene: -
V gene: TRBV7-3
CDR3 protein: ASSSSPRDGTGELF

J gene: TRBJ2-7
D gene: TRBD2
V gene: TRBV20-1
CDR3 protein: SAGGLARSYEQY

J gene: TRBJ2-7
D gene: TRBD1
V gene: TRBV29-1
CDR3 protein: SVEARQGAGEQY

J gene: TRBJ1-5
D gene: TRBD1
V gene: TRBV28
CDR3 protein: ASSLIPTGSNQPQH

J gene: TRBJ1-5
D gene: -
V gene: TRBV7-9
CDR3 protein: ASSTQGSQPQH

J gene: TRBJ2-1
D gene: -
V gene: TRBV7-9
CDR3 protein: ASSFLPREQF

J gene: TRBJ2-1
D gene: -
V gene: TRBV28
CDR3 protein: ASSSQTYNEQF

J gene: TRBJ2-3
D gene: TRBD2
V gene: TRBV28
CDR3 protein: ASNPPRAGVDTQY

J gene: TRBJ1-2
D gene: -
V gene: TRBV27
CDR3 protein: ASSQGTVDGYT

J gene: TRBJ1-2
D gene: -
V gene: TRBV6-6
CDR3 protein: ASSYSGRYYGYT

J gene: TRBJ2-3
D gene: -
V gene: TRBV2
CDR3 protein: ASSEFRDTQY

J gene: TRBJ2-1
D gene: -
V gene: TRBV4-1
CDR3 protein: ASSPRIAVGNEQF

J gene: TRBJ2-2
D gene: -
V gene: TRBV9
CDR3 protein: ASSVGGGGLSGELF

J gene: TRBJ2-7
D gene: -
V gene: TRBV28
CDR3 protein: ATLTPDSSYEQY

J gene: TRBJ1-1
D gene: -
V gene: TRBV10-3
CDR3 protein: AISEGPDRQAF

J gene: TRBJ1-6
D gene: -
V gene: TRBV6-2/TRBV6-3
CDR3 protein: ASQLQGLGSPLH

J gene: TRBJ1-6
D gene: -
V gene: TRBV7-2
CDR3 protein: ASADYSPLH

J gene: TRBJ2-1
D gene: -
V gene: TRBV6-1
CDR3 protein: ASSEHWSHQDEQF

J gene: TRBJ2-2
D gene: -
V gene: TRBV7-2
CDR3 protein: ASSPRRGLNTGELF

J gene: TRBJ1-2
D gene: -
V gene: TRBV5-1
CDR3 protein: ASTPGAGFGGYT

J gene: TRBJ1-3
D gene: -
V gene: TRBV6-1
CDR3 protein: ASMQTEAGNTIY

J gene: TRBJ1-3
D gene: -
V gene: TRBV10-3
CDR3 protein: AIAKKGRPTSGNTIY

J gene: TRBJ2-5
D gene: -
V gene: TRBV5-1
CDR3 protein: ASSLRSETQY

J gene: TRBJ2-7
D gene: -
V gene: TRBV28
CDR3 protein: ASSLGLGNSYEQY

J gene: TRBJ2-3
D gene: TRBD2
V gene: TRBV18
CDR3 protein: ASSPLSLAASTDTQY

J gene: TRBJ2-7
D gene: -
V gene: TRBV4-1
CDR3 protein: ASSQDRTVSYEQY

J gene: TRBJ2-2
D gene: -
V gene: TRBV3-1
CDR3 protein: ASKAGDTGELF

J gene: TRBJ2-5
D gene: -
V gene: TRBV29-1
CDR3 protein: SVEVRGRVLETQY

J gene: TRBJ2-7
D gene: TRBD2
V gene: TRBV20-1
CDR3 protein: SARVPTTASGGSYEQY

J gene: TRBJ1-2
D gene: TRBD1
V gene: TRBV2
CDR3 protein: ASSEADRGGVGYT

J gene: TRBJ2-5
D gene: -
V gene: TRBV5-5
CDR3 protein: ASSWIRESPETQY

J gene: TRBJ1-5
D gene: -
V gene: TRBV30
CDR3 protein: AWSGGQRSHQPQH

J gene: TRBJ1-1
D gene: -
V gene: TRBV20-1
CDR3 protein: SAWAGDLTPEAF

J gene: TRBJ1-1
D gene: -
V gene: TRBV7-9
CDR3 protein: AAIGLGETEAF

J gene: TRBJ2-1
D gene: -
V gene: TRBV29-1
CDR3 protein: SSGMDWDEQF

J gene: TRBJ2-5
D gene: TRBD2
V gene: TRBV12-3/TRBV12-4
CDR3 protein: ASSRTSGMETQY

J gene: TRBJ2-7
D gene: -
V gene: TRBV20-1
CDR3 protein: SAREGWRGYEQY

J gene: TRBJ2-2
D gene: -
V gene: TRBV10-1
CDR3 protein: AKGPPVGELF

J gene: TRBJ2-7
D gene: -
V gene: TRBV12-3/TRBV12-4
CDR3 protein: ASSLGREGNEQY

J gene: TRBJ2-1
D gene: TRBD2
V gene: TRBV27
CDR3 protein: ASSPGLAGHDEF

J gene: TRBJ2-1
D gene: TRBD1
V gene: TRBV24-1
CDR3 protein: ATSPSRDRVSYNEQF

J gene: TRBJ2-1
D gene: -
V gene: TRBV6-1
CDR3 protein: ASSWGQSGSYSHNEQF

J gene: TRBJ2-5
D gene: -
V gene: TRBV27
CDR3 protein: ASSPRGIPETQY

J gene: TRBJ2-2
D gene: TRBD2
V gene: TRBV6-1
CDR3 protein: AAARFSGSPTGELF

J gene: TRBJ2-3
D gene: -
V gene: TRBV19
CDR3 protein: ASSGIGGADTQY

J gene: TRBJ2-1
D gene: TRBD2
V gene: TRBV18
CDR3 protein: ASSPGGSGMPHNEQF

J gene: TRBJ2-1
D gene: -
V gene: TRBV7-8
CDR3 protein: ASSLRDWNPPGSPENEQF